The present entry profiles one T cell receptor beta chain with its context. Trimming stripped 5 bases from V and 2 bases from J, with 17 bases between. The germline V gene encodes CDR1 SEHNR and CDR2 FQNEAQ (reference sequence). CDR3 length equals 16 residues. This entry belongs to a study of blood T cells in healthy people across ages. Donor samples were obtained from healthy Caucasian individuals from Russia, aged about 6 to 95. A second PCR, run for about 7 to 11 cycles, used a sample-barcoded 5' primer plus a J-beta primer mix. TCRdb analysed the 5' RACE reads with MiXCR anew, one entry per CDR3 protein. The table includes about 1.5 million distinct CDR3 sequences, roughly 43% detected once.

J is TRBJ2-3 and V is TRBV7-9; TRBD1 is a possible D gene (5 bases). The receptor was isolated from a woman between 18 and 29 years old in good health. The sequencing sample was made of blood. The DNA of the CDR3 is TGTGCCAGCAGCACTTTACAGGAACCCTCCACAGATACGCAGTATTTT. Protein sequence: CASSTLQEPSTDTQYF.